The rows below give T cell receptor beta chains drawn from one sample of a study of beta chain bispecific antibodies for T cell cancers. Each CDR3 protein is one row after TCRdb ran MiXCR on the 5' RACE reads. The sample has some 20,000 distinct CDR3 sequences; about 2.7% are singletons. These receptors' antigens are unknown. The sequenced sample consisted of healthy donor T cells cultured with leukemia cells. All receptors come from a human donor in good health. Some clones in this sample may be carry-over from other donors' samples. The CDR3 runs from the conserved cysteine through the conserved F or W. A D gene is named only where the DNA matches it firmly. Clone size is stated in some rows and not others, as once, few, many or a class when expanded.

J	D	size	V	CDR3	DNA
TRBJ1-1	TRBD1	many	TRBV19	CASSMGTGHTEAFF	TGTGCCAGTAGTATGGGGACAGGCCACACTGAAGCTTTCTTT
TRBJ2-2	.	many	TRBV21-1	CASSKNRGGRGTGELFF	TGTGCCAGCAGCAAAAATCGAGGCGGTCGGGGCACCGGGGAGCTGTTTTTT
TRBJ2-1	.	many	TRBV28	CASRATIISSYNEQFF	TGTGCCAGCAGGGCCACGATCATTAGCTCCTACAATGAGCAGTTCTTC
TRBJ2-3	.	many	TRBV7-6	CASSYPTVSSTDTQYF	TGTGCCAGCAGCTACCCCACGGTTTCTAGCACAGATACGCAGTATTTT
TRBJ2-3	.	many	TRBV15	CATRDGTSTDTQYF	TGTGCCACCAGGGATGGGACTAGCACAGATACGCAGTATTTT
TRBJ2-3	.	many	TRBV6-1	CASTEWGFTSTDTQYF	TGTGCCAGCACCGAATGGGGCTTTACTAGCACAGATACGCAGTATTTT
TRBJ2-5	.	many	TRBV29-1	CSAWIGRGQETQYF	TGCAGCGCATGGATCGGGCGGGGCCAAGAGACCCAGTACTTC
TRBJ1-2	.	many	TRBV3-1	CASSPVGGVSYGYTF	TGTGCCAGCAGCCCCGTAGGCGGGGTTAGCTATGGCTACACCTTC
TRBJ2-1	TRBD1	many	TRBV4-1	CASSQAGLMGQGSNEQFF	TGCGCCAGCAGCCAAGCGGGGCTTATGGGACAGGGGAGTAATGAGCAGTTCTTC
TRBJ1-3	TRBD1	many	TRBV19	CASSTGTAAGNTIYF	TGTGCCAGTAGTACCGGGACAGCCGCTGGAAACACCATATATTTT
TRBJ2-1	TRBD2	.	TRBV7-8	CASSVLAGAMYNEQFF	TGTGCCAGCAGCGTCTTAGCGGGGGCAATGTACAATGAGCAGTTCTTC
TRBJ1-2	.	many	TRBV14	CASSQQRTVGYTF	TGTGCCAGCAGCCAACAGCGGACAGTTGGCTACACCTTC
TRBJ2-7	TRBD1	medium-sized	TRBV28	CASSLGTGGYYEQYF	TGTGCCAGCAGCCTCGGGACAGGGGGATATTACGAGCAGTACTTC
TRBJ2-3	TRBD1	many	TRBV20-1	CSAIDRDGGTDTQYF	TGCAGTGCTATTGACAGGGATGGCGGCACAGATACGCAGTATTTT